This entry features one TCR beta chain sequence. The antigen is unknown. Profiling relied on immunoSEQ multiplex PCR, and the TCRdb table lists in-frame clones only, not all of them. The sample records about 13,000 clones, 65% to 85% being singletons. The data stem from a study of T cell clonotyping in hematopoietic cell transplantation. Study-level results: No sorting was done, leaving CD4 and CD8 contributions mixed. Pathologically expanded recipient clonotypes increased progressively from day 30 to day 180 as diversity fell.

Time point indicated: recipient sample about 28 days before transplant, after cytoreduction. Samples: about 28 days before transplant, then days 30, 100 and 180 after. The source of this sequence is a man in his sixties with acute myeloid leukemia. Some clones in this sample may be carry-over from other donors' samples. The sequences come from peripheral blood mononuclear cells, collected before stem cell transplant.

The CDR3 sequence: CASSQDGKNTEAFF. CDR3 in DNA: TGTGCCAGCAGCCAGGACGGTAAGAACACTGAAGCTTTCTTT. The V gene is TRBV11-3, the J gene TRBJ1-1; D uncertain. Germline CDR1 and CDR2: SGHNT and YENEEA. V gave up 5 bases and J gave up 1 base, with 11 bases separating them. This CDR3 has 14 amino acids. The variable domain in full, completed from reference TRBV11-3 and TRBJ1-1, reads EAGVVQSPRYKIIEKKQPVAFWCNPISGHNTLYWYLQNLGQGPELLIRYENEEAVDDSQLPKDRFSAERLKGVDSTLKIQPAELGDSAVYLCASSQDGKNTEAFFGQGTRLTVV.